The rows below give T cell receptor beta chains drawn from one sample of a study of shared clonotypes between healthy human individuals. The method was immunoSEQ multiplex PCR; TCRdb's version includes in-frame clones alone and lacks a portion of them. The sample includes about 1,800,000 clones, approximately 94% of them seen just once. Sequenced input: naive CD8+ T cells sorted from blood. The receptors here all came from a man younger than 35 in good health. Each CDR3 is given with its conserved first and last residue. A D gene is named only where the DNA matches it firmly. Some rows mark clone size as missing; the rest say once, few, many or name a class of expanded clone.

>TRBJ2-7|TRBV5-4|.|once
TGTGCCAGCAGCCACTCCGGGGGGCCCCTCTACGAGCAGTACTTC
CASSHSGGPLYEQYF
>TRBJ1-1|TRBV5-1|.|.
TGCGCCAGCAGCTTGGAGGGGGTTACTGAAGCTTTCTTT
CASSLEGVTEAFF
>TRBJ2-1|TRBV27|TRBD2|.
TGTGCCAGCAGTTTACTTGGGGGGGGCTCCTACAATGAGCAGTTCTTC
CASSLLGGGSYNEQFF
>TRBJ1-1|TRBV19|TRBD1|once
TGTGCCAGTAGTGTCGGGACAGGGGAGATTCACACTGAAGCTTTCTTT
CASSVGTGEIHTEAFF
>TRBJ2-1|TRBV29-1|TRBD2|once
TGCAGCGTTGAGGGACTAGCGGGAGGGGGGGCCTACAATGAGCAGTTCTTC
CSVEGLAGGGAYNEQFF
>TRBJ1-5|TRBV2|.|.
TGTGCCAGCACAGAGGGAGGCAATCAGCCCCAGCATTTT
CASTEGGNQPQHF
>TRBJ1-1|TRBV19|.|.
TGTGCCAGTAGCCCTGGCTGGGATTGGAACACTGAAGCTTTCTTT
CASSPGWDWNTEAFF
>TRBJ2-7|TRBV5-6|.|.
TGTGCCAGCAGCTCATACAGGGAGTTTGTAGGCGAGCAGTACTTC
CASSSYREFVGEQYF
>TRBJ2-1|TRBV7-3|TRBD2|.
TGTGCCAGCAGTCTACTAGCGGGGGGTTACAATGAGCAGTTCTTC
CASSLLAGGYNEQFF
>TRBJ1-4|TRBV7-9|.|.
TGTGCCAGCAGCGCGTTAAGGGACTTCCCTGCAACTAATGAAAAACTGTTTTTT
CASSALRDFPATNEKLFF
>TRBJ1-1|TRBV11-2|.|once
TGTGCCAGCAGCTTAAGGCAGCGCACTGAAGCTTTCTTT
CASSLRQRTEAFF
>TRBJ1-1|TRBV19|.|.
TGTGCCAGTAGTATAGGTCTCGACACTGAAGCTTTCTTT
CASSIGLDTEAFF
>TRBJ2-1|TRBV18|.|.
TGTGCCAGCTCACAACTGGGCAACTCCTACAATGAGCAGTTCTTC
CASSQLGNSYNEQFF
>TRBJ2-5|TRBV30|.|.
TGTGCCTGGACCTCCAGGGATGCGACCCAGTACTTC
CAWTSRDATQYF
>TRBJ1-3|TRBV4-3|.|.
TGCGCCAGCAGCCAGGTTACAGGAAACACCATATATTTT
CASSQVTGNTIYF
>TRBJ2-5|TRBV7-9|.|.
TGTGCCAGCAGCCTTGACAAAGAAGAGACCCAGTACTTC
CASSLDKEETQYF
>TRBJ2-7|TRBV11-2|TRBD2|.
TGTGCCAGCAGCTTAGCGGGGACTACCATGGCCTACGAGCAGTACTTC
CASSLAGTTMAYEQYF
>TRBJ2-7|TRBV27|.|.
TGTGCCAGCAGTTTAACGGGGTCCCTCGAGCAGTACTTC
CASSLTGSLEQYF